This T cell receptor beta chain was recovered during a study of vaccination and CD4 T cells after COVID-19. About the study: Convalescent patients, SARS-CoV-2 positive by nasal swab PCR, comprised eight to ten mild cases and one severe case. Findings and limits, study-wide: Median counts of SARS-CoV-2-reactive clonotypes increased from roughly 22 to 38; this difference was not significant.

The Oncomine TCR Beta short-read assay was applied to DNA of cultured CD4+ T cells. A single record per CDR3 protein comes from TCRdb applying MiXCR to the PCR reads. The sample gives 8,500 to 9,000 distinct CDR3 sequences, 60% of which show up once; about a sixth is in the top ten. Treatment defined: roughly 11-day PBMC culture with coronavirus spike peptide pools or control peptides (ViraFEST assay). For this clonotype: As yet, its antigen is unknown.

The CDR3 contains 15 residues. CDR1 LNHDA and CDR2 SQIVND come from the germline V gene (reference sequence). With 7 bases removed from V and 4 bases from J, the gap between germline ends came to 17 bases. The specimen was cultured CD4+ T cells from blood, collected after SARS-CoV-2 vaccination. The chain is built from TRBV19 and TRBJ1-5, with unresolved D. This receptor was obtained from a human donor with COVID-19. The CDR3 sequence: CASKVVAAQNQPQHF. As DNA, the CDR3 is TGTGCCAGTAAGGTCGTCGCGGCTCAGAATCAGCCCCAGCATTTT. Full variable domain (missing parts from reference TRBV19 and TRBJ1-5): DGGITQSPKYLFRKEGQNVTLSCEQNLNHDAMYWYRQDPGQGLRLIYYSQIVNDFQKGDIAEGYSVSREKKESFPLTVTSAQKNPTAFYLCASKVVAAQNQPQHFGDGTRLSIL.